This T cell receptor beta chain was found in a study of blood T cell repertoires in COVID-19. Whole-study context: The United States, Italy and Spain provided the acute and convalescent COVID-19 samples.

Original analysis: Amplification of reference gene primers was used by the study to estimate nucleated cell counts. Produced via immunoSEQ multiplex PCR; TCRdb's table is partial and in-frame only. V and J calls and clone size follow that table, whereas D and trimming were derived from the DNA. The profile shows 200,000 to 250,000 clones, 65% to 90% of them singletons. The study recruited people aged about 18 to 90 years across roughly 25 US areas. In assigning cohorts, the study relied on participant-reported clinical history. CDR3 length: 16 residues. The V gene end was trimmed by 1 base and the J gene end by 8 bases; junction bases not matched to a gene: 8. Germline V gives CDR1 LGHDT, CDR2 YNNKEL (reference sequence).

This clonotype was sampled from a woman aged 45-65 years with acute COVID-19. The sequencing sample was made of PBMCs or T cells enriched from blood (not recorded which). The chain combines TRBV3-1 (or the pseudogene TRBV3-2) with TRBJ1-6; 7 positions agree with TRBD1. The DNA of the CDR3 is TGTGCCAGCAGCCAAGGCGGAGGGGGCGATCATTCACCCCTCCACTTT. As protein: CASSQGGGGDHSPLHF.